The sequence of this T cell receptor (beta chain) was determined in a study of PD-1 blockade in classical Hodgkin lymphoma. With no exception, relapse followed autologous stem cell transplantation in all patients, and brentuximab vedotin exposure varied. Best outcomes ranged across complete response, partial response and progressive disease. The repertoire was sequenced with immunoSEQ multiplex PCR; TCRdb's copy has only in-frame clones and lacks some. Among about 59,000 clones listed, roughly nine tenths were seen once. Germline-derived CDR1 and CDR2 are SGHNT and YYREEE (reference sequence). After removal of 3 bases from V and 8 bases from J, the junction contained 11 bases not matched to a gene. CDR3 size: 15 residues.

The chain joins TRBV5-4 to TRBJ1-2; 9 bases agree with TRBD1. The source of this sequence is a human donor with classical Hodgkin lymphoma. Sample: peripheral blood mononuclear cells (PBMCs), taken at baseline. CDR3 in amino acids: CASSSGQGRIGGYTF. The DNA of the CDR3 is TGTGCCAGCAGCTCCGGACAGGGGAGAATCGGGGGCTACACCTTC.